This entry features one T cell receptor (beta chain) sequence. The sample comes from a study of technical replicates of blood from a handful of donors. Method: immunoSEQ multiplex PCR; TCRdb's copy keeps in-frame clones and lacks some. The sample has just over 55,000 clones; roughly 93% are singletons. Germline V gene data show CDR1 as SGHNT and CDR2 as YYREEE (reference sequence). After removal of 1 base from V and 1 base from J, the junction contained 1 base not matched to a gene. CDR3 length equals 14 residues. Sequencing was carried out using PBMCs. The V call is TRBV5-4, the J call TRBJ2-7; TRBD2 matches at 8 bases. The TCR was taken from a human donor in good health. Some clones in this sample may be carry-over from other donors' samples. The CDR3 sequence: CASSLTSGSYEQYF. CDR3 bases: TGTGCCAGCAGCTTGACTAGCGGTTCCTACGAGCAGTACTTC.